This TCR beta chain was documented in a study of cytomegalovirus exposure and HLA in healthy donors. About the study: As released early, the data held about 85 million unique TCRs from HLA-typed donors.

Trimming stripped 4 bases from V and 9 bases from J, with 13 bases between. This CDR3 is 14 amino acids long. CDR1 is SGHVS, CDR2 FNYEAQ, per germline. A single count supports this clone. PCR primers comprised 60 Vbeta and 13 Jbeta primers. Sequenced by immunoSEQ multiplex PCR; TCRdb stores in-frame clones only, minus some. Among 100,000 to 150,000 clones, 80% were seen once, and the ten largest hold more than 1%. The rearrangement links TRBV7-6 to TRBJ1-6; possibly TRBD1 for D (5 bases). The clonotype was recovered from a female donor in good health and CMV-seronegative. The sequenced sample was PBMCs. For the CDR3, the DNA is TGTGCCAGCAGCTCGCAGGGAGGGGCTTCACCCCTCCACTTT. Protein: CASSSQGGASPLHF.